Below, one T cell receptor (beta chain) is given with its context. The germline V and J ends were trimmed by 2 bases and 1 base, with 11 bases remaining between them. This CDR3 has 15 amino acids. CDR1 is MNHEY and CDR2 is SMNVEV in the germline V gene (reference sequence). The sample is drawn from a study of PD-L1 blockade in urothelial cancer. The study enrolled patients with locally advanced or metastatic urothelial carcinoma. Data came from immunoSEQ multiplex PCR; TCRdb stores just in-frame clones and leaves some out. The sample lists 85,000 to 90,000 clones, over 90% occurring once. The rearrangement links TRBV27 to TRBJ1-2, with D perhaps matching TRBD1 (5 bases). The receptor comes from a man aged 60 to 75 with urothelial cancer. This sample comprised PBMCs, obtained around atezolizumab (anti-PD-L1) treatment. CDR3 sequence: CASSLGRGVNYGYTF. The CDR3 nucleotides read TGTGCCAGCAGTTTAGGGAGGGGCGTTAACTATGGCTACACCTTC.